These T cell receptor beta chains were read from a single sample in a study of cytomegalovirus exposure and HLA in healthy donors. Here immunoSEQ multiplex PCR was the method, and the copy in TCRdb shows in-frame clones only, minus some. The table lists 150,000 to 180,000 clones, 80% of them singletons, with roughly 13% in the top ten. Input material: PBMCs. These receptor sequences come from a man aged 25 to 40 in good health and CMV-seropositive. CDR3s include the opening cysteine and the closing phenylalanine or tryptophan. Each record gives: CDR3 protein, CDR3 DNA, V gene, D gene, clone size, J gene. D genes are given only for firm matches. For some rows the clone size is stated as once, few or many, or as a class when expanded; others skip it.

CASSDAGTKWGNQPQHF	TGTGCCAGCAGCGACGCCGGGACAAAGTGGGGCAATCAGCCCCAGCATTTT	TRBV28	NA	NA	TRBJ1-5
CASSLAGALGHEQYF	TGTGCCAGCAGCTTGGCAGGGGCTTTGGGGCACGAGCAGTACTTC	TRBV5-6	NA	NA	TRBJ2-7
CASSRQGAAEAFF	TGTGCCAGCAGCCGACAGGGGGCGGCTGAAGCTTTCTTT	TRBV7-2	TRBD1	NA	TRBJ1-1
CASRESSKETQYF	TGTGCCAGCAGAGAAAGCTCGAAGGAGACCCAGTACTTC	TRBV6-1	NA	NA	TRBJ2-5
CASSLGGYEQYF	TGTGCCAGCAGCTTGGGCGGTTACGAGCAGTACTTC	TRBV5-8	NA	NA	TRBJ2-7
CASTTGTGYTDTQYF	TGTGCCAGCACGACCGGGACAGGATACACAGATACGCAGTATTTT	TRBV5-8	TRBD1	NA	TRBJ2-3
CASSRGGREMVDTQYF	TGTGCCAGCAGCCGGGGCGGGCGGGAGATGGTAGATACGCAGTATTTT	TRBV11-2	TRBD2	few	TRBJ2-3
CASIIAGESGSYNEQFF	TGTGCCAGCATCATAGCGGGAGAGTCGGGCTCCTACAATGAGCAGTTCTTC	TRBV28	TRBD2	NA	TRBJ2-1
CASSPEAGSGANVLTF	TGTGCCAGCAGCCCGGAAGCAGGCTCTGGGGCCAACGTCCTGACTTTC	TRBV4-1	NA	few	TRBJ2-6
CASSLKLEREVYEQYF	TGTGCCAGCAGCTTAAAACTGGAGCGGGAGGTCTACGAGCAGTACTTC	TRBV7-9	TRBD2	NA	TRBJ2-7
CASSLLGSGRLDTQYF	TGTGCCAGCAGTCTCCTAGGCAGCGGGAGGTTGGATACGCAGTATTTT	TRBV7-9	TRBD2	NA	TRBJ2-3
CASTNAANSYNEQFF	TGTGCCAGTACCAATGCCGCGAACTCCTACAATGAGCAGTTCTTC	TRBV19	NA	NA	TRBJ2-1
CASSEDRGNVLTF	TGTGCCAGCAGTGAAGACAGGGGGAACGTCCTGACTTTC	TRBV7-2	TRBD1	few	TRBJ2-6